The 23 T cell receptor beta chains in this list originate from one sample, sequenced in a study of OX40 agonist ivuxolimab in advanced cancers. The method was immunoSEQ multiplex PCR; TCRdb's version includes in-frame clones alone and lacks a portion of them. This sample has about 66,000 clones, with about 77% found just once. The material was CD4+ or CD8+ T cells sorted from blood, obtained in a trial of the OX40 agonist ivuxolimab. These receptor sequences come from an adult with an advanced solid tumor such as melanoma, head and neck, liver or kidney cancer.

The chain employs TRBV7-9 and TRBJ2-3, with D hard to call. CDR1 and CDR2 (germline): SEHNR, FQNEAQ (reference sequence). The CDR3 covers 11 residues. V lost 3 bases, J lost 4 bases, and 2 bases lay in between. The CDR3 DNA sequence: TGTGCCAGCAGCTTGTCAGATACGCAGTATTTT. This codes for CASSLSDTQYF.

This sequence joins TRBV28 and TRBJ1-2; no clear D gene. V lost 2 bases and J 1 base, leaving 5 bases between the germline ends. Germline values: CDR1 MDHEN, CDR2 SYDVKM. The CDR3 is 13 amino acids. The chain's CDR3 is CASSLKGNYGYTF. Written as DNA, the CDR3 is TGTGCCAGCAGTTTAAAGGGTAACTATGGCTACACCTTC.

The V gene is TRBV27, the J gene TRBJ1-4; D remains unclear. This CDR3 has 15 residues. V lost 5 bases and J 3 bases, leaving 13 bases between the germline ends. Germline V gene sequence: CDR1 MNHEY, CDR2 SMNVEV (reference sequence). The CDR3 bases are TGTGCCAGCAGTGCTCGTGATCGGCCTAATGAAAAACTGTTTTTT. This encodes CASSARDRPNEKLFF.

The chain links TRBV11-2 to TRBJ1-1; possible D gene TRBD1, 5 bases. The CDR3 contains 14 residues. V lost 6 bases and J 1 base, leaving 12 bases between the germline ends. Germline CDR1 SGHAT, CDR2 FQNNGV. In DNA, the CDR3 is TGTGCCAGCAGACCAACTGGGGGGAACACTGAAGCTTTCTTT. Translated, it gives CASRPTGGNTEAFF.

This clone was observed a handful of times. The same CDR3 is also encoded by other DNA sequences in this sample. V and J are TRBV15 and TRBJ2-7; D gene unclear. This CDR3 is 14 amino acids long. V was shortened by 5 bases and J by 2 bases, with 13 bases between the two germline ends. Germline CDR1 LNHNV, CDR2 YYDKDF (reference sequence). In DNA, the CDR3 is TGTGCCACCAGCTTAACAACGGGCCCCTACGAGCAGTACTTC. Translation: CATSLTTGPYEQYF. Based on the CDR3 plus reference TRBV15 and TRBJ2-7, the full variable domain is DAMVIQNPRYQVTQFGKPVTLSCSQTLNHNVMYWYQQKSSQAPKLLFHYYDKDFNNEADTPDNFQSRRPNTSFCFLDIRSPGLGDTAMYLCATSLTTGPYEQYFGPGTRLTVT.

The chain couples TRBV28 to TRBJ1-1; 9 nucleotides match TRBD1. Germline CDR1 reads MDHEN; CDR2 reads SYDVKM. With V trimmed by 5 bases and J by 8 bases, 6 bases remained unmatched. The CDR3 extends over 13 amino acids. The CDR3 nucleotides read TGTGCCAGCAGTCACAGGGACAGGGAAGAAGCTTTCTTT. It codes for CASSHRDREEAFF.

CDR3 nucleotides: TGTGCCAGCAGCCCAAACCACAGGGGAGCCAATCAGCCCCAGCATTTT. It yields the protein CASSPNHRGANQPQHF. This chain uses TRBV6-6 with TRBJ1-5; 7 bases are a match to TRBD1. Germline-derived CDR1 and CDR2 are MNHNY and SVGAGI (reference sequence). The CDR3 covers 16 residues. J was trimmed by 3 bases and V by 6 bases; bases with no gene match: 11.

Only a few counts were recorded for this clone. This chain links TRBV7-9 with TRBJ2-1, with 9 bases matching TRBD1. V shed 2 bases and J 9 bases; nucleotides not matched to a gene: 8. Looked up from germline, CDR1 is SEHNR and CDR2 is FQNEAQ (reference sequence). The CDR3 is 15 residues long. In DNA form, the CDR3 reads TGTGCCAGCAGCTTAACCCGGGACAGGGAAGGTGAGCAGTTCTTC. It yields the protein CASSLTRDREGEQFF.

The V and J genes are TRBV5-1 and TRBJ2-4; D remains ambiguous. Trimming left V 0 bases short and J 3 bases short, with 7 bases between. The CDR3 consists of 14 residues. Germline loops: CDR1 SGHRS, CDR2 YFSETQ. The CDR3 coding sequence is TGCGCCAGCAGCTTGGAATGGGACAAAAACATTCAGTACTTC. Protein: CASSLEWDKNIQYF.

The V call is TRBV5-1, the J call TRBJ2-1, with TRBD2 identical over 7 bases. The J segment lost 10 bases and the V segment lost 4 bases, leaving 14 bases of the junction unmatched. The CDR3 extends over 15 amino acids. Germline values: CDR1 SGHRS, CDR2 YFSETQ. CDR3 loop: CASSGWDYAAGEQFF. The CDR3 DNA sequence: TGCGCCAGCAGCGGGTGGGACTACGCGGCGGGAGAGCAGTTCTTC.

This clone appeared a few times. The V gene is TRBV2, the J gene TRBJ1-5; D perhaps matches TRBD1 (5 bases). CDR3 length equals 13 residues. Trimming removed 11 bases from V and 3 bases from J, with 14 bases in between. Germline values: CDR1 SNHLY, CDR2 FYNNEI. The CDR3 reads CAQGRGDNQPQHF. CDR3 DNA: TGTGCCCAAGGTAGGGGTGACAATCAGCCCCAGCATTTT. The full variable domain, rest sourced from reference TRBV2 and TRBJ1-5, is EPEVTQTPSHQVTQMGQEVILRCVPISNHLYFYWYRQILGQKVEFLVSFYNNEISEKSEIFDDQFSVERPDGSNFTLKIRSTKLEDSAMYFCAQGRGDNQPQHFGDGTRLSIL.

The chain has TRBV6-5 and TRBJ1-1, with D unresolved. CDR3 size: 14 residues. Germline loops: CDR1 MNHEY, CDR2 SVGAGI. The V and J ends lost 6 bases and 3 bases respectively, with 14 bases between them. CDR3 coding DNA: TGTGCCAGCAGACCGGGATTCGGGTACACTGAAGCTTTCTTT. Its translation is CASRPGFGYTEAFF.

The chain carries TRBV11-2 and TRBJ2-5; 9 nucleotides match TRBD2. V lost 1 base, J lost 3 bases, and 6 bases stayed unmatched. Per the germline V gene, CDR1 is SGHAT and CDR2 is FQNNGV. The CDR3 loop spans 16 amino acids. The CDR3: CASSLGPVAGEETQYF. Here the CDR3 DNA reads TGTGCCAGCAGCTTAGGTCCGGTAGCGGGGGAAGAGACCCAGTACTTC. The variable domain in full, completed from reference TRBV11-2 and TRBJ2-5, reads EAGVAQSPRYKIIEKRQSVAFWCNPISGHATLYWYQQILGQGPKLLIQFQNNGVVDDSQLPKDRFSAERLKGVDSTLKIQPAKLEDSAVYLCASSLGPVAGEETQYFGPGTRLLVL.

V usage is TRBV18 and J usage is TRBJ2-5, with 8 positions matching TRBD1. TRBJ2-7 explains the end of the DNA better; the J call may be wrong. Germline CDR1 KGHSH, CDR2 LQKENI. The CDR3 extends over 16 amino acids. In nucleotides, the CDR3 is TGTGCCAGCTCACTACCTTCGGACAGGGTGAAGCACGAGCAGTACTTC. It codes for CASSLPSDRVKHEQYF.

CDR3 in DNA: TGTGCCAGCAGCTTAGCCGGGGGATTCTACAATGAGCAGTTCTTC. This translates into CASSLAGGFYNEQFF. This chain joins TRBV7-2 and TRBJ2-1; maybe TRBD2 (6 bases). Germline V gene sequence: CDR1 SGHTA, CDR2 FQGNSA. V gave up 0 bases and J gave up 3 bases, with 9 bases separating them. The CDR3 sequence is 15 residues long.

The chain carries TRBV15 and TRBJ2-3; 10 positions agree with TRBD2. J was trimmed by 8 bases and V by 0 bases; bases with no gene match: 8. Germline V gives CDR1 LNHNV, CDR2 YYDKDF (reference sequence). The CDR3 is 16 residues long. CDR3 DNA: TGTGCCACCAGCAGAGATCGTCTAGCGGGAGATGGTACGCAGTATTTT. Its translation is CATSRDRLAGDGTQYF.

The chain uses TRBV4-1 and TRBJ2-7, with 8 bases that match TRBD1. The CDR3 length is 15 residues. The V gene end was trimmed by 1 base and the J gene end by 6 bases; junction bases not matched to a gene: 8. The germline V gene encodes CDR1 MGHRA and CDR2 YSYEKL. CDR3 nucleotide sequence: TGCGCCAGCAGCCAAGGGGACAGGTGGGGCGGCGAGCAGTACTTC. It specifies CASSQGDRWGGEQYF.

The V gene is TRBV14, the J gene TRBJ2-2; the match to TRBD1 covers 9 bases. With V trimmed by 3 bases and J by 5 bases, 13 bases remained unmatched. This CDR3 region has 18 residues. CDR1 is SGHDN, CDR2 FVKESK, per germline. The CDR3 DNA is TGTGCCAGCAGCCATGCGGCTGGGACAGGGTTATGGACCGGGGAGCTGTTTTTT. This sequence encodes CASSHAAGTGLWTGELFF.

This clone is a singleton in its sample. The chain carries TRBV7-8 and TRBJ2-5, with TRBD1 matching 11 bases. The end of the DNA aligns better with TRBJ2-7, so the J call may be wrong. This CDR3 region has 15 residues. The germline CDR1 and CDR2 sequences are SGHVS and FQNEAQ. CDR3 region: CASRLGQGVIYEQYF. The CDR3 nucleotides read TGTGCCAGCAGACTGGGACAGGGGGTAATCTACGAGCAGTACTTC.

This chain links TRBV5-4 with TRBJ2-1; TRBD2 aligns across 12 bases. V lost 3 bases and J lost 6; bases outside the gene matches: 7. Germline CDR1 and CDR2: SGHNT and YYREEE (reference sequence). The CDR3 extends over 16 amino acids. CDR3 coding DNA: TGTGCCAGCAGCTCGGCTAGCGGGGGGGCAATCAATGAGCAGTTCTTC. Residues: CASSSASGGAINEQFF.

The V call is TRBV6-5, the J call TRBJ2-3, with D unresolved. V lost 6 bases to trimming and J lost 0 bases, with 7 bases between them. The CDR3 totals 13 residues. Germline V CDR1 and CDR2: MNHEY, SVGAGI. The DNA of the CDR3 is TGTGCCAGCAGAATCGACAGCACAGATACGCAGTATTTT. Translating gives CASRIDSTDTQYF.

This clone was observed once. The sample holds other DNA sequences that translate to the same CDR3. V gene TRBV20-1 combines with J gene TRBJ2-7; D call uncertain. Trimming took off 5 bases at V and 2 bases at J, with 4 bases between the two ends. The CDR3 spans 10 residues. CDR1 and CDR2 from the germline V gene are DFQATT and SNEGSKA (reference sequence). The CDR3 nucleotides are TGCAGTGCTGGCACCTACGAGCAGTACTTC. Its translation is CSAGTYEQYF.

This chain links TRBV30 with TRBJ2-6; D is undetermined. V was clipped by 1 base and J by 13 bases, with 11 bases between them. This CDR3 is built from 12 residues. In germline, CDR1 is GTSNPN, CDR2 SVGIG (reference sequence). In DNA, the CDR3 is TGTGCCTGGAGTGGTCTTACGGAGGTCCTGACTTTC. Translation gives CAWSGLTEVLTF.